Each of the 23 T cell receptor beta chains below was sequenced from the same sample in a study of cytomegalovirus exposure and HLA in healthy donors. The primer mix had 60 Vbeta and 13 Jbeta primers. The repertoire was sequenced with immunoSEQ multiplex PCR; TCRdb's copy has only in-frame clones and lacks some. The table records 180,000 or so clones, approximately 79% of them present only once. Input material: PBMCs. The receptors shown here come from a man aged 45 to 65 in good health and CMV-seropositive.

This sequence joins TRBV5-1 and TRBJ1-4; no clear D gene. This CDR3 has 13 residues. V shed 4 bases and J shed 0 bases, with 4 bases lying between them. Germline V lookup: CDR1 SGHRS, CDR2 YFSETQ. DNA for the CDR3: TGCGCCAGCAGCCCAGCAACTAATGAAAAACTGTTTTTT. This sequence encodes CASSPATNEKLFF.

The CDR3 DNA is TGTGCCAGCAGCCGGGAGCTTGGGGGGTCGGGTGAGCAGTTCTTC. Translation: CASSRELGGSGEQFF. The chain recombines TRBV7-8 with TRBJ2-1; D is possibly TRBD2 (6 bases). V was pared by 5 bases and J by 9 bases, with 20 bases between. The CDR3 runs to 15 residues. Germline CDR1 is SGHVS and CDR2 is FQNEAQ. Variable domain in full (rest from reference TRBV7-8 and TRBJ2-1): GAGVSQSPRYKVAKRGQDVALRCDPISGHVSLFWYQQALGQGPEFLTYFQNEAQLDKSGLPSDRFFAERPEGSVSTLKIQRTQQEDSAVYLCASSRELGGSGEQFFGPGTRLTVL.

The chain has TRBV9 and TRBJ1-6; TRBD1 agrees at 9 bases. CDR1 and CDR2 (germline): SGDLS, YYNGEE. After removal of 5 bases from V and 14 bases from J, the junction contained 8 bases not matched to a gene. CDR3 length: 13 residues. As DNA, the CDR3 is TGTGCCAGCAGGGGGACAGGGAGACGGGCCCTCCACTTT. Translating gives CASRGTGRRALHF.

The V and J genes are TRBV19 and TRBJ2-1, with TRBD1 matching over 11 bases. The J segment lost 14 bases and the V segment lost 10 bases, leaving 10 bases of the junction unmatched. CDR3 length equals 12 residues. The germline V gene encodes CDR1 LNHDA and CDR2 SQIVND (reference sequence). The CDR3 protein is CATGTGGNRKFF. CDR3 sequence (DNA): TGTGCCACCGGGACAGGGGGGAATAGGAAGTTCTTC.

The chain recombines TRBV18 with TRBJ2-6, with 8 positions matching TRBD1. Germline CDR1 and CDR2: KGHSH and LQKENI. J gave up 0 bases and V 1 base, and 5 bases lay outside the gene matches. The CDR3 spans 18 residues. In DNA, the CDR3 is TGTGCCAGCTCACCACAGGACAGGGCAGTCTCTGGGGCCAACGTCCTGACTTTC. It codes for CASSPQDRAVSGANVLTF.

V usage is TRBV5-5 and J usage is TRBJ2-5, with 8 bases fitting TRBD1. V shed 1 base, J shed 5 bases, and the junction held 7 bases outside the gene matches. CDR3 length: 15 amino acids. CDR1 SGHKS and CDR2 YYEKEE come from the germline V gene (reference sequence). The CDR3 region is CASSLFGQGYETQYF. The CDR3 DNA reads TGTGCCAGCAGCTTGTTTGGACAGGGTTACGAGACCCAGTACTTC.

The V and J genes are TRBV5-6 and TRBJ1-6; 11 bases match TRBD1. The CDR3 contains 15 residues. V gave up 3 bases and J gave up 10 bases; unmatched junction bases: 6. The V gene's germline CDR1 is SGHDT and CDR2 YYEEEE. The CDR3 coding sequence is TGTGCCAGCAGCTCCCGGGACAGGGGGTGGTCACCCCTCCACTTT. Translating it yields CASSSRDRGWSPLHF.

This chain connects TRBV7-7 to TRBJ2-5, with D perhaps TRBD1 (5 bases). Trimming took 1 base from V and 3 from J, leaving 6 bases between them. The germline CDR1 and CDR2 sequences are SSHAT and FNYEAQ (reference sequence). The CDR3 length is 13 residues. The CDR3 protein is CASSLGQKETQYF. The CDR3 nucleotides are TGTGCCAGCAGCTTAGGACAGAAAGAGACCCAGTACTTC.

This clone has only one observation. The chain combines TRBV2 with TRBJ2-5; 12 positions agree with TRBD2. The ends lost 5 bases at V and 1 base at J; junction bases unmatched: 5. This CDR3 contains 16 residues. The V gene's germline CDR1 is SNHLY and CDR2 FYNNEI. The CDR3 loop is CASSPGLAGRQETQYF. For the CDR3, the DNA is TGTGCCAGCAGTCCAGGACTAGCGGGACGCCAAGAGACCCAGTACTTC.

This clone was seen more than once but under ten times. This chain connects TRBV10-3 to TRBJ1-1; 8 bases line up with TRBD1. The V gene end was trimmed by 6 bases and the J gene end by 5 bases; junction bases not matched to a gene: 2. Germline CDR1 is ENHRY and CDR2 is SYGVKD. The CDR3 spans 12 residues. CDR3 sequence (DNA): TGTGCCATCAGCCGGACAGGGACTGAAGCTTTCTTT. It yields the protein CAISRTGTEAFF.

V gene TRBV19 combines with J gene TRBJ1-2; 11 positions match TRBD1. Germline loops: CDR1 LNHDA, CDR2 SQIVND (reference sequence). Germline trimming cut 5 bases from V and 4 bases from J; bases unmatched to any gene: 6. CDR3 length: 15 residues. CDR3 DNA: TGTGCCAGTAGTCCATGGACAGGGGGCAGCTATGGCTACACCTTC. Translating gives CASSPWTGGSYGYTF.

V gene TRBV18 combines with J gene TRBJ1-6; no reliable D call. CDR3 size: 14 residues. Trimming pared 3 bases from V and 9 bases from J, leaving 12 bases between. Germline values: CDR1 KGHSH, CDR2 LQKENI. The DNA of the CDR3 is TGTGCCAGCTCACCGACTACCACAATTTCACCCCTCCACTTT. Protein sequence: CASSPTTTISPLHF.

The rearrangement uses TRBV19 and TRBJ1-5; 7 positions agree with TRBD1. CDR3 size: 17 residues. CDR1 and CDR2 (germline): LNHDA, SQIVND (reference sequence). J gave up 2 bases and V 5 bases, and 12 bases lay outside the gene matches. For the CDR3, the DNA is TGTGCCAGTAGTTTTTGGACAGGCAAAAAGGGCAATCAGCCCCAGCATTTT. As protein: CASSFWTGKKGNQPQHF. Full variable domain (rest looked up from reference TRBV19 and TRBJ1-5): DGGITQSPKYLFRKEGQNVTLSCEQNLNHDAMYWYRQDPGQGLRLIYYSQIVNDFQKGDIAEGYSVSREKKESFPLTVTSAQKNPTAFYLCASSFWTGKKGNQPQHFGDGTRLSIL.

The chain joins TRBV5-1 to TRBJ2-7; possibly TRBD1 for D (5 bases). The V gene lost 3 bases and the J gene lost 2 bases, with 15 bases spanning the gap. The CDR3 spans 15 residues. CDR1 SGHRS and CDR2 YFSETQ come from the germline V gene. Written as DNA, the CDR3 is TGCGCCAGCAGCTCGAACACAGGAGCACCCTACGAGCAGTACTTC. Its protein is CASSSNTGAPYEQYF.

The chain carries TRBV11-2 and TRBJ1-1, with D maybe TRBD1 (5 bases). This CDR3 comprises 14 residues. Trimming removed 5 bases at V and 5 bases at J, with 15 bases between. The germline V gene encodes CDR1 SGHAT and CDR2 FQNNGV. The CDR3 DNA is TGTGCCAGCAGCCAGACCCCGGGGGGTACTGAAGCTTTCTTT. It yields the protein CASSQTPGGTEAFF.

This sequence joins TRBV28 and TRBJ1-5, with D possibly matching TRBD1 (6 bases). Trimming removed 4 bases at V and 10 bases at J, with 17 bases between. The CDR3 sequence is 14 residues long. Germline V gene data show CDR1 as MDHEN and CDR2 as SYDVKM. For the CDR3, the DNA is TGTGCCAGCAGTTACCGGGCCAGGGGATACCCCCAGCATTTT. Translation gives CASSYRARGYPQHF.

V and J are TRBV6-5 and TRBJ2-6; D possibly corresponds to TRBD1 (6 bases). Trimming shortened V by 4 bases and J by 2 bases, and 9 bases separated the two germline ends. The CDR3 runs 15 residues. Germline CDR1 is MNHEY and CDR2 is SVGAGI. DNA for the CDR3: TGTGCCAGCAGTTTAACAGGGACTGGGGCCAACGTCCTGACTTTC. Translation gives CASSLTGTGANVLTF.

The chain joins TRBV19 to TRBJ2-3; 12 bases line up with TRBD2. J lost 2 bases, V lost 5 bases, and 5 bases had no gene match. Per germline, CDR1 LNHDA and CDR2 SQIVND (reference sequence). The CDR3 runs to 16 residues. The CDR3 DNA follows: TGTGCCAGTAGTCCGACTAGCGGGGGTGCCACAGATACGCAGTATTTT. This encodes CASSPTSGGATDTQYF.

The CDR3 protein is CASRERLAGTGELFF. CDR3 in DNA: TGTGCCAGCAGGGAACGACTAGCGGGGACCGGGGAGCTGTTTTTT. The chain combines TRBV7-2 with TRBJ2-2, with 11 bases matching TRBD2. The CDR3 has 15 residues. The V gene end was trimmed by 6 bases and the J gene end by 5 bases; junction bases not matched to a gene: 5. Germline V gives CDR1 SGHTA, CDR2 FQGNSA.

The rearrangement links TRBV5-4 to TRBJ2-3, with 11 bases fitting TRBD2. Looked up from germline, CDR1 is SGHNT and CDR2 is YYREEE (reference sequence). J was trimmed by 4 bases and V by 4 bases; bases with no gene match: 8. The CDR3 totals 16 residues. The CDR3 coding sequence is TGTGCCAGCAGCCAAATAGCGGGGGGGCTTTCAGATACGCAGTATTTT. Its translation is CASSQIAGGLSDTQYF.

This clone was seen a single time. This sequence joins TRBV28 and TRBJ1-2; tentative D call: TRBD1 (6 bases). The germline V and J ends were trimmed by 3 bases and 2 bases, with 10 bases remaining between them. Looked up from germline, CDR1 is MDHEN and CDR2 is SYDVKM. The CDR3 totals 14 residues. The CDR3 sequence: CASSLGGHNYGYTF. Written as DNA, the CDR3 is TGTGCCAGCAGTTTGGGGGGGCACAACTATGGCTACACCTTC.

This clone appeared once. The chain recombines TRBV9 with TRBJ2-1; 8 bases align to TRBD2. V lost 4 bases to trimming and J lost 6 bases; unmatched junction nucleotides: 9. Per germline, CDR1 SGDLS and CDR2 YYNGEE. CDR3 length equals 15 residues. The CDR3 bases are TGTGCCAGCAGCTCCGCTAGCGGGTGGGTCAATGAGCAGTTCTTC. Amino acids: CASSSASGWVNEQFF.

The chain carries TRBV6-1 and TRBJ1-5; 7 nucleotides align to TRBD1. Germline V CDR1 and CDR2: MNHNS, SASEGT. CDR3 length: 15 amino acids. V gave up 0 bases and J gave up 7 bases; unmatched junction bases: 6. CDR3 in DNA: TGTGCCAGCAGTGAAGCGCCACAGGGGTTGCAGCCCCAGCATTTT. This codes for CASSEAPQGLQPQHF.